This is a list of T cell receptor beta chains from one sample in a study of blood T cell repertoires in COVID-19. The data were produced by immunoSEQ multiplex PCR, yet TCRdb's version contains in-frame clones alone and is incomplete. Counted here are about 240,000 clones, around four fifths occurring once; the ten biggest clones make up around 6.4%. The sequenced sample consisted of peripheral blood. These receptors all come from a woman aged 55-75 years with active or convalescent COVID-19. The CDR3 runs from the conserved cysteine through the conserved F or W. The D gene is left open where the match is weak. Expanded clones get a size class; other rows say once, few or many, or leave the size out.

D: TRBD2
V: TRBV6-1
J: TRBJ2-3
size: .
CDR3: CASSGTSGWGGDTQYF
DNA: TGTGCCAGCAGTGGGACTAGCGGGTGGGGGGGAGATACGCAGTATTTT

D: .
V: TRBV29-1
J: TRBJ1-3
size: .
CDR3: CSVADSSGNTIYF
DNA: TGCAGCGTTGCTGACAGCTCTGGAAACACCATATATTTT

D: .
V: TRBV18
J: TRBJ2-3
size: .
CDR3: CASSLENTDTQYF
DNA: TGTGCCAGCTCACTAGAGAACACAGATACGCAGTATTTT

D: TRBD2
V: TRBV18
J: TRBJ2-1
size: .
CDR3: CASSPASGSMDEQFF
DNA: TGTGCCAGCTCACCAGCTAGCGGGAGTATGGATGAGCAGTTCTTC

D: TRBD2
V: TRBV2
J: TRBJ2-1
size: .
CDR3: CASSVAGRSYNEQFF
DNA: TGTGCCAGCAGCGTAGCGGGAAGGTCCTACAATGAGCAGTTCTTC

D: .
V: TRBV3-1/TRBV3-2
J: TRBJ1-3
size: .
CDR3: CASSPKYRVSGNTIYF
DNA: TGTGCCAGCAGCCCAAAATACAGGGTCTCTGGAAACACCATATATTTT

D: .
V: TRBV7-8
J: TRBJ1-4
size: .
CDR3: CASSSDAGRWGEKLFF
DNA: TGTGCCAGCAGCTCGGACGCAGGGAGGTGGGGAGAAAAACTGTTTTTT

D: TRBD2
V: TRBV14
J: TRBJ2-3
size: .
CDR3: CASGGGTDALADTQYF
DNA: TGTGCCAGCGGGGGGGGAACAGATGCTCTCGCAGATACGCAGTATTTT

D: TRBD1
V: TRBV7-9
J: TRBJ1-3
size: .
CDR3: CASSLNRGLSGNTIYF
DNA: TGTGCCAGCAGCCTAAACAGGGGGCTGTCAGGAAACACCATATATTTT

D: TRBD2
V: TRBV9
J: TRBJ2-3
size: few
CDR3: CASSVASGRGTDTQYF
DNA: TGTGCCAGCAGCGTAGCCAGCGGGAGGGGCACAGATACGCAGTATTTT

D: TRBD1
V: TRBV28
J: TRBJ1-2
size: .
CDR3: CASSPLGQSFYGYTF
DNA: TGTGCCAGCAGTCCCTTGGGACAGTCATTCTATGGCTACACCTTC

D: TRBD1
V: TRBV6-1
J: TRBJ2-5
size: .
CDR3: CASSGRQGNQETPQYF
DNA: TGTGCCAGCAGTGGGAGACAGGGGAATCAAGAGACGCCCCAGTACTTC

D: .
V: TRBV5-1
J: TRBJ2-2
size: .
CDR3: CASSLQGVKDTGELFF
DNA: TGCGCCAGCAGCCTACAGGGAGTAAAGGACACCGGGGAGCTGTTTTTT

D: .
V: TRBV19
J: TRBJ1-1
size: .
CDR3: CASSGWTVQNTEAFF
DNA: TGTGCCAGTAGTGGCTGGACAGTACAGAACACTGAAGCTTTCTTT

D: .
V: TRBV6-5
J: TRBJ2-6
size: .
CDR3: CASTERWGANVLTF
DNA: TGTGCCAGCACCGAACGGTGGGGGGCCAACGTCCTGACTTTC

D: .
V: TRBV3-1/TRBV3-2
J: TRBJ1-1
size: once
CDR3: CASSPSREGAAFF
DNA: TGTGCCAGCAGCCCCTCCCGGGAAGGAGCGGCTTTCTTT

D: TRBD2
V: TRBV6-5
J: TRBJ2-7
size: .
CDR3: CASSRRGRASLEQYF
DNA: TGTGCCAGCAGCCGCCGCGGGAGGGCCTCCCTCGAGCAGTACTTC

D: TRBD2
V: TRBV5-1
J: TRBJ2-1
size: .
CDR3: CASSLDPPGGGRLAGGRNEQFF
DNA: TGCGCCAGCAGCTTGGACCCCCCGGGGGGGGGACGTTTGGCGGGAGGGCGGAATGAGCAGTTCTTC